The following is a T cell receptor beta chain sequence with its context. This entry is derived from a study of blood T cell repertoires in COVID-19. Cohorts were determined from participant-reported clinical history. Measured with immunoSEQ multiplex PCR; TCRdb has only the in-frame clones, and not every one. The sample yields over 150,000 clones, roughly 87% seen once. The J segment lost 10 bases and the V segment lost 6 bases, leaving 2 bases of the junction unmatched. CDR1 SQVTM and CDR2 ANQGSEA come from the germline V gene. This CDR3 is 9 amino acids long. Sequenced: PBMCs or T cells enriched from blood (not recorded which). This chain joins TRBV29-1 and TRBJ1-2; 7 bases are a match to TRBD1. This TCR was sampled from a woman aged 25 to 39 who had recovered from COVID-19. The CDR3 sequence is CSVDRIYTF. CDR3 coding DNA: TGCAGCGTGGACAGGATCTACACCTTC.